A selection of T cell receptor beta chains follows, all from one sample in a study of T cells in Graves' hyperthyroidism and ophthalmopathy. One entry per CDR3 protein results from TCRdb running MiXCR on the multiplex PCR reads. The table lists under 450,000 distinct CDR3 sequences, around 14% of them singletons. Sequenced sample: blood. The receptors stem from a woman aged 18-35 years with Graves' hyperthyroidism. Both conserved end residues are part of each CDR3. The order of the fields is D gene, CDR3 length, J gene, V gene, clone size, CDR3 protein, CDR3 DNA. D genes are given only for firm matches. Size tells how often a clone was seen (once, few, many) or the class of an expanded clone, and some rows leave it out.

>.|15|TRBJ1-4|TRBV7-9|few
CASSKTGRTNEKLFF
TGTGCCAGCAGCAAAACAGGGAGGACTAATGAAAAACTGTTTTTT
>TRBD1|15|TRBJ1-1|TRBV20-1|many
CSARGTGHMNTEAFF
TGCAGTGCTAGAGGGACAGGACACATGAACACTGAAGCTTTCTTT
>TRBD2|15|TRBJ2-3|TRBV5-1|many
CASSLGIAGSDTQYF
TGCGCCAGCAGCTTGGGCATAGCGGGCTCAGATACGCAGTATTTT
>.|15|TRBJ1-1|TRBV4-3|few
CASSQDLGGNTEAFF
TGCGCCAGCAGCCAAGATCTGGGCGGGAACACTGAAGCTTTCTTT
>.|14|TRBJ2-7|TRBV6-1|.
CASSLDFGPYEQYF
TGTGCCAGCAGCCTCGACTTCGGCCCCTACGAGCAGTACTTC
>.|15|TRBJ1-1|TRBV6-2/TRBV6-3|many
CASSYRTLTNTEAFF
TGTGCCAGCAGTTACCGGACACTTACAAACACTGAAGCTTTCTTT
>.|12|TRBJ1-2|TRBV18|many
CASSPPVRGYTF
TGTGCCAGCTCACCACCGGTGAGGGGCTACACCTTC
>.|14|TRBJ2-7|TRBV9|many
CASSVEVHSYEQYF
TGTGCCAGCAGCGTAGAAGTCCATTCCTACGAGCAGTACTTC
>.|19|TRBJ1-4|TRBV12-3/TRBV12-4|.
CASSATFGGAWATNEKLFF
TGTGCCAGCAGCGCTACCTTTGGGGGCGCCTGGGCAACTAATGAAAAACTGTTTTTT
>TRBD2|16|TRBJ2-2|TRBV20-1|.
CSARDQAGGDTGELFF
TGCAGTGCTAGAGATCAGGCGGGGGGGGACACCGGGGAGCTGTTTTTT
>.|16|TRBJ2-1|TRBV27|many
CASSLYGDSSYNEQFF
TGTGCCAGCAGTTTATATGGGGATAGCTCCTACAATGAGCAGTTCTTC
>.|15|TRBJ2-1|TRBV7-3|.
CASSSTGGTYNEQFF
TGTGCCAGCAGCTCAACCGGGGGTACCTACAATGAGCAGTTCTTC
>TRBD1|15|TRBJ1-1|TRBV6-1|many
CASSSPTGANTEAFF
TGTGCCAGCAGTTCCCCGACAGGGGCTAACACTGAAGCTTTCTTT
>.|11|TRBJ1-2|TRBV29-1|.
CSVGDWGGYTF
TGCAGCGTGGGGGATTGGGGTGGCTACACCTTC
>.|9|TRBJ2-7|TRBV6-2/TRBV6-3|.
CADSYEQYF
TGTGCCGACTCCTACGAGCAGTACTTC
>TRBD1|16|TRBJ1-1|TRBV24-1|many
CASNHRDSDMNTEAFF
TGTGCCTCTAACCACCGGGACAGCGACATGAACACTGAAGCTTTCTTT
>TRBD1|14|TRBJ2-1|TRBV6-1|.
CASETGSGYNEQFF
TGTGCCAGCGAGACAGGGAGTGGTTACAATGAGCAGTTCTTC
>TRBD2|18|TRBJ2-5|TRBV12-3/TRBV12-4|few
CASSFSWLAGGPGETQYF
TGTGCCAGCAGTTTTTCGTGGCTAGCGGGGGGGCCGGGGGAGACCCAGTACTTC
>.|14|TRBJ2-7|TRBV5-1|.
CASFDTGATYEQYF
TGCGCCAGCTTTGACACAGGTGCTACCTACGAGCAGTACTTC
>TRBD1|14|TRBJ1-2|TRBV6-1|.
CASRTTGTAYGYTF
TGTGCCAGCAGAACGACAGGGACTGCTTATGGCTACACCTTC
>TRBD2|12|TRBJ2-1|TRBV20-1|few
CSAGLASWEQFF
TGCAGCGCGGGACTAGCGAGTTGGGAGCAGTTCTTC
>.|15|TRBJ1-4|TRBV9|.
CASSVESAGVEKLFF
TGTGCCAGCAGCGTAGAATCGGCAGGGGTTGAAAAACTGTTTTTT
>.|13|TRBJ1-5|TRBV28|many
CASSLYSNQPQHF
TGTGCCAGCAGCTTATACAGCAATCAGCCCCAGCATTTT
>TRBD2|14|TRBJ2-1|TRBV27|.
CASRGTSGSYEHFF
TGTGCCAGCAGGGGGACTAGCGGGAGCTATGAGCATTTCTTC
>.|12|TRBJ2-5|TRBV15|.
CATSRRLETQYF
TGTGCCACCAGCAGACGATTGGAGACCCAGTACTTC
>TRBD2|15|TRBJ2-7|TRBV5-6|.
CASSQGLAGYYEQYF
TGTGCCAGCAGCCAGGGACTAGCGGGATACTACGAGCAGTACTTC
>TRBD1|15|TRBJ1-2|TRBV5-1|.
CASSSGQGAYYGYTF
TGCGCCAGCAGCTCGGGACAGGGGGCTTACTATGGCTACACCTTC